This TCR beta chain was obtained from a study of blood T cell repertoires in COVID-19 (dated by TCRdb to about 2020). Broadly, across the study: Samples covering the acute and convalescent phases of COVID-19 were provided by collaborators in the United States, Italy and Spain. The material from the prospective study consisted of cDNA or gDNA derived from T cells, B-cell-depleted T cells, or PBMCs. The repertoires were released in a freely available public database intended as a resource for research on the immune response to SARS-CoV-2. Where HLA class I and class II types were available, the types were taken from metadata supplied by the sample provider, not from assay-based typing. The dataset comprised deeply sampled blood TCRbeta repertoires from subjects exposed to, actively infected with, or recovered from COVID-19. The samples were drawn from two sources: the first 160 participants of the ongoing ImmuneRACE study, and 1,200 or so subjects contributed by 6 global collaborators. A de-identified subject ID, COVID-19 status, age in years and sex were almost always included in the sample metadata.

As regards this clone: Its binding antigen is unknown. Base qualities are not recorded, but no much larger clone differs from it by a single base.

Germline trimming: 7 bases from V, 3 bases from J; junction bases outside gene matches: 6. CDR1 is given as MDHEN and CDR2 as SYDVKM, both from the germline V gene. From the cysteine through the phenylalanine, the CDR3 covers 14 amino acids. CDR3 DNA only is kept here, 42 bases in frame from base 1. One collaborating source in Seattle enrolled patients during active infection and followed them longitudinally through the course of disease. The collaborating institutions used their own protocols to collect whole blood in K2EDTA tubes. For TCRbeta analysis, collaborators shipped samples in one of three forms: frozen whole blood, isolated PBMCs, or DNA extracted from either of those sample types. TCRbeta CDR3 regions were amplified from genomic DNA by means of the immunoSEQ Assay, a bias-controlled multiplex PCR. The authors' pipeline ran thus. The number of nucleated cells in each sample was estimated from the amplification of reference gene primers within the assay. Sequence reads were collapsed and filtered to measure the absolute abundance of every unique TCRbeta CDR3 rearrangement. Productive Simpson clonality was computed per sample as the square root of Simpson's diversity index over productive rearrangements. The clones in this table, taken by TCRdb from immuneACCESS, are in-frame only. Not every clone is retained; where verified, under half of the shortfall comes from an unresolved V gene, and the cause of the rest is unknown. From that table come the V and J calls and clone size; the DNA was used to work out D and trimming. The sample records approximately 36,000 clones, around 70% of which are singletons. The ten most abundant clones make up about 11% of the sample.

Beyond this particular receptor, the publication reports: Clinical and demographic metadata were provided uncurated, with the amount varying by source and participant.

The TCR originated in a man between 65 and 80 years old with COVID-19, enrolled during active disease. Sequencing was performed on peripheral blood. The V and J segments used are TRBV28 and TRBJ1-2, with 9 bases aligning to TRBD1. This receptor carries the CDR3 CASTYRGRDYGYTF. At the DNA level, the sequence is TGTGCCAGCACCTACAGGGGGCGGGACTATGGCTACACCTTC.